This T cell receptor beta chain comes out of a study of T cell clonality in common variable immunodeficiency (dated by TCRdb to about 2015). Study-wide conclusions, independent of this receptor: According to the authors, finding the cause of the higher clonality in CVID would require sequencing the repertoires of T cell subpopulations. Although equal DNA input was used, an average of approximately 82,000 unique sequences per sample was obtained for controls, compared with around 30,000 for CVID samples. Fewer TCRbeta clones were shared among CVID subjects than among healthy controls (p < 0.0001). Correlations between repertoire features and clinical complications were limited by patient heterogeneity within the CVID cohort. TCRbeta clonality was higher in CVID subjects than in healthy controls (t-test p = 0.018), and the increase was most characteristic of about a third of subjects. CVID TCRbeta sequences were reported to have fewer deletions and N-nucleotide insertions and to lack highly modified clones with 13 or more V deletions.

CDR1 and CDR2 are read off the germline V gene as SNHLY and FYNNEI. Reading from cysteine to phenylalanine, the CDR3 counts 14 amino acids. The DNA covers only part of the CDR3, 33 bases in frame from base 1. Trimming removed 6 bases from V and 5 bases from J; the gene matches leave 7 bases unexplained. CVID was diagnosed by standard criteria: serum IgG, IgA and/or IgM reduced below normal range, plus specific antibody deficiency. The CVID group comprised some 43 subjects, approximately 15 female and some 30 male, aged roughly 9 to 65 years with a mean age of roughly 40. Most CVID patients and most healthy controls were of Caucasian heritage. At the time of study participation, every CVID subject had been on replacement immunoglobulin therapy for at least one year. At blood collection, none of the CVID subjects was ill or on immunomodulatory or immunosuppressive medication. Heparinized peripheral whole blood samples of 5 to 8 ml were collected from each donor. Genomic DNA from adults with common variable immune deficiency (CVID) and from healthy adult controls was the source for sequencing TCRbeta CDR3 repertoires. Diluted blood was subjected to density centrifugation over Hypaque 1077 or Ficoll-Paque for isolation of peripheral blood mononuclear cells. Genomic DNA was obtained from unsorted mononuclear cells using either Qiagen column purification or a centrifugation-based method.

This clone occurred a few times. There is no known antigen for this receptor. The CDR3 extends 3 residues past the end of the read, so its final part is completed from the germline J gene. CVID samples and control samples contributed equivalent amounts of genomic DNA as sequencing input. For every sample, a 60 bp segment covering the rearranged TCRbeta CDR3 region was amplified and then sequenced. The immunoSEQ assay, a bias-corrected multiplex PCR combined with high-throughput sequencing, was used for TCRbeta amplification. As for how the authors treated the data: Each unique nucleotide sequence was treated as a clone and annotated with V, D and J genes, copy number and frequency. Sequences were labeled productive if in frame, and non-productive if out of frame or containing stop codons. As previously described, clonality was computed from Shannon's entropy. The predicted amino acid sequences of productive clones were used to derive mean CDR3 Kyte-Doolittle hydropathy. The R hclust function was used to hierarchically cluster scaled V gene usage with Manhattan distance and complete linkage. Sharing of clones by CDR3 amino acid sequence was evaluated through resampling of 12 repertoires per group over 100 rounds. Repertoires were searched for roughly 70 published EBV-specific and fewer than 300 published CMV-specific TCRbeta sequences. A couple of CVID samples yielding fewer than 10,000 sequences were excluded from analysis, leaving over 35 CVID repertoires. TCRdb holds this immuneACCESS table with in-frame rearrangements only. Some clones are missing; in checked studies, unresolved V genes explain under half, and the rest has no known cause. V, J and clone size derive from that table, while D and trimming were established from the DNA sequence. This sample shows 25,000 to 30,000 clones, and none of them turns up only once. The biggest ten clones account for approximately 3.1% of the sample.

What was sequenced was peripheral blood mononuclear cells. The V gene is TRBV2 and the J gene is TRBJ2-7; the central 10 bases match TRBD1. The TCR sequence derives from a human donor with common variable immunodeficiency. CDR3 DNA, as far as it was read: TGTGCCAGCAGCCCGGGACAGGGGATAGACGAG. It codes for CASSPGQGIDE. The full CDR3 sequence reads CASSPGQGIDEQYF.